This paragraph reports one T cell receptor beta chain. This sample was taken from a study of blood T cell repertoires in COVID-19. As for the study in general: From the United States, Italy and Spain came samples of acute and convalescent COVID-19. PBMCs, B-cell-depleted T cells, or T cells provided the cDNA or gDNA that made up the material.

Germline V CDR1 and CDR2: LNHDA, SQIVND (reference sequence). With 5 bases removed from V and 6 bases from J, the gap between germline ends came to 14 bases. The CDR3 has 13 residues. In the original processing: Counts of nucleated cells, estimated from reference gene primer amplification, were obtained. Method: immunoSEQ multiplex PCR; TCRdb's copy keeps in-frame clones and lacks some. V and J calls and clone size are copied from that table; D and trimming were computed from the DNA. This table has 72,000 or so clones, about nine tenths appearing once. The genes are TRBV19 and TRBJ2-7; D is unresolved. The source material was peripheral blood. This TCR was sampled from a woman aged 55-70 years with acute or convalescent COVID-19. CDR3 in DNA: TGTGCCAGTAGTTCGCAACCCAGGCTCGAGCAGTACTTC. This codes for CASSSQPRLEQYF.